This T cell receptor beta chain was recovered during a study of T cells after yellow fever vaccination. On the study more broadly: Preparation of fractions with low cell numbers was performed using SMART-Seq v4 Ultra Low Input. General study findings and limits: CD4 and CD8 compartments shared a small share of clonotypes.

This clonotype showed up many times. The antigen is undetermined. The CDR3 is 15 residues long. V shed 5 bases, J shed 1 base, and the junction held 8 bases outside the gene matches. MiXCR, applied by TCRdb to the 5' RACE reads, yields one record per CDR3 protein. The repertoire holds 300,000 to 350,000 distinct CDR3 sequences, with approximately 4.5% as singletons. The source material was PBMCs, sampled 15 days after the yellow fever booster vaccination. The chain employs TRBV5-7 and TRBJ2-7; TRBD1 aligns across 8 bases. TRBV5-7 is placed among ORFs of uncertain function. This receptor was identified in a man between 18 and 35 years old who received the YFV17D yellow fever vaccine. CDR3 DNA: TGTGCCAGCAGGTCCGGGACAGGACCATCCTACGAGCAGTACGTC. Amino acid sequence: CASRSGTGPSYEQYV.